This T cell receptor beta chain derives from a study of blood T cells in healthy people across ages. Study-wide results and caveats: For the donors, CMV status was unknown and possibly confounded expanded clonotype changes.

A few counts support this clonotype. As yet, its antigen is unknown. V was clipped by 3 bases and J by 1 base, with 12 bases between them. Germline assignment: CDR1 MGHRA and CDR2 YSYEKL. CDR3 length: 15 residues. The use of a sample-barcoded 5' primer and a J-beta primer mix characterized a second PCR of 7 to 11 cycles. TCRdb re-called the 5' RACE reads with MiXCR, one entry per CDR3 protein. The data show 1.5 million to 2 million distinct CDR3 sequences, approximately 32% seen once. The sequence was obtained from a woman aged 25-40 years in good health. Source material: blood. The V call is TRBV4-1, the J call TRBJ2-5; weak D call: TRBD1 (6 bases). CDR3 in amino acids: CASSHHGTSQETQYF. In DNA, the CDR3 is TGCGCCAGCAGCCACCACGGGACATCCCAAGAGACCCAGTACTTC.